Listed below are T cell receptor beta chains from one sample, sequenced in a study of blood T cell repertoires in COVID-19. The repertoire was sequenced with immunoSEQ multiplex PCR; TCRdb's copy has only in-frame clones and lacks some. The sample lists approximately 250,000 clones, 75% to 85% occurring once. Sequencing was carried out using peripheral blood. Source of these receptors: a man in his fifties with COVID-19, enrolled during active disease. Both conserved end residues are part of each CDR3. The order of the fields is D gene, J gene, clone size, V gene, CDR3 protein, CDR3 DNA. D genes are given only for firm matches. Clone size, where shown, is once, few, many, or a class for clones that have expanded.

>NA|TRBJ2-7|NA|TRBV5-6
CASSWTSGTWGSYEQYF
TGTGCCAGCAGCTGGACCTCGGGGACATGGGGATCCTACGAGCAGTACTTC
>TRBD2|TRBJ2-2|NA|TRBV4-1
CASSQNSGGAFGELFF
TGCGCCAGCAGCCAAAACAGCGGGGGGGCCTTCGGGGAGCTGTTTTTT
>NA|TRBJ1-6|NA|TRBV3-1/TRBV3-2
CASSQDRGNSPLHF
TGTGCCAGCAGCCAAGATCGGGGTAATTCACCCCTCCACTTT
>TRBD1|TRBJ2-2|NA|TRBV10-3
CAISWDRGGTGELFF
TGTGCCATCAGCTGGGACAGGGGAGGGACCGGGGAGCTGTTTTTT
>TRBD2|TRBJ2-5|NA|TRBV5-1
CASSPSGTSGPQETQYF
TGCGCCAGCAGCCCCTCCGGGACTAGCGGGCCCCAAGAGACCCAGTACTTC
>TRBD1|TRBJ1-5|NA|TRBV6-6
CASSQTGTGEKRQPQHF
TGTGCCAGCAGTCAAACCGGGACAGGGGAAAAGAGACAGCCCCAGCATTTT
>NA|TRBJ1-2|NA|TRBV29-1
CSVATGTNYGYTF
TGCAGCGTCGCTACAGGGACTAACTATGGCTACACCTTC
>NA|TRBJ1-1|NA|TRBV6-5
CASSSAGSTEAFF
TGTGCCAGCAGTTCAGCAGGTTCCACTGAAGCTTTCTTT
>TRBD1|TRBJ2-7|NA|TRBV10-3
CAISESDRDHEQYF
TGTGCCATCAGTGAGTCTGACAGGGACCACGAGCAGTACTTC
>NA|TRBJ1-5|NA|TRBV6-5
CASNPHFNQPQHF
TGTGCCAGCAATCCCCACTTCAATCAGCCCCAGCATTTT
>NA|TRBJ1-1|NA|TRBV7-9
CASSLRQGGAEAFF
TGTGCCAGCAGCTTGCGACAAGGAGGGGCTGAAGCTTTCTTT
>NA|TRBJ1-1|NA|TRBV19
CASLSQVNTEAFF
TGTGCCTCCCTTTCACAGGTGAACACTGAAGCTTTCTTT
>NA|TRBJ2-3|few|TRBV29-1
CSAPTPGPLRDTQYF
TGCAGCGCCCCAACTCCAGGGCCGCTTAGAGATACGCAGTATTTT
>NA|TRBJ1-5|NA|TRBV2
CASSEGDQPQHF
TGTGCCAGCAGTGAAGGCGATCAGCCCCAGCATTTT
>NA|TRBJ1-5|NA|TRBV9
CASSPGVERNQPQHF
TGTGCCAGCAGCCCGGGGGTTGAGCGCAATCAGCCCCAGCATTTT
>NA|TRBJ2-3|NA|TRBV29-1
CSVLVAGSTDTQYF
TGCAGCGTTTTGGTGGCGGGTAGCACAGATACGCAGTATTTT